This T cell receptor (beta chain) was sequenced in a study of monozygotic twins with inflammatory bowel disease. Study outcomes and limitations: Using the inverse Simpson index, IBD patients had lower TCRbeta diversity than healthy co-twins. People with IBD had fewer clonotypes in common with others than healthy twins did, especially with disease activity.

Template switching appended UMIs that held a 6-nucleotide sample barcode. The authors ran two nested PCRs of around 15 and 10 cycles on TCRalpha and TCRbeta cDNA. TCRdb reanalyzed the 5' RACE reads and collapses them to one entry per CDR3 protein, without DNA. This repertoire comprises some 450,000 distinct CDR3 sequences; its ten largest clones make up about 2.4%. With respect to this clonotype: Antigen unknown.

The material sequenced was blood. This TCR was recovered from a human donor with ulcerative colitis or Crohn's disease, or a healthy co-twin of an affected twin (not recorded which).

CDR3 protein: CASSIGTFGQEGYIQYF. The rearrangement uses TRBV19 and TRBJ2-4; the TCRdb D gene call, TRBD1, has no DNA to confirm it. Per the germline V gene, CDR1 is LNHDA and CDR2 is SQIVND (reference sequence). The CDR3 runs to 17 residues.